These 10 T cell receptor beta chains originate from one sample sequenced in a study of shared T cell receptors in the human thymus. Profiling relied on immunoSEQ multiplex PCR, and the TCRdb table lists in-frame clones only, not all of them. The repertoire holds about 660,000 clones, around 87% seen once, with approximately 0.0097% in the top ten. These data also formed part of another study, on human thymus T cells.

The sample consisted of thymocytes. The receptor set was obtained from a boy less than two years old with a congenital heart defect.

The genes are TRBV27 and TRBJ1-6, with a tentative D call TRBD1 (6 bases). V dropped 3 bases and J dropped 8 bases, with 11 bases sitting between them. The germline gives CDR1 MNHEY, CDR2 SMNVEV (reference sequence). The CDR3 consists of 14 residues. The CDR3 sequence is CASSFRGWDSPLHF. In DNA, the CDR3 is TGTGCCAGCAGTTTCAGGGGATGGGATTCACCCCTCCACTTT.

This clone was detected only once. This chain joins TRBV28 and TRBJ2-7, with TRBD1 matching over 9 bases. The junction had 2 bases not matched to a gene; V was cut back by 6 bases and J by 2 bases. Germline loops: CDR1 MDHEN, CDR2 SYDVKM. The CDR3 totals 13 residues. The CDR3 sequence: CASSRQGAYEQYF. Written as DNA, the CDR3 is TGTGCCAGCAGCCGACAGGGGGCCTACGAGCAGTACTTC.

This chain connects TRBV4-3 to TRBJ2-1, with a weak D call TRBD1 (5 bases). The CDR3 is 13 residues long. The germline V gene has CDR1 LGHNA and CDR2 YSLEER. The V end was cut by 0 bases, the J end by 7 bases, with 7 bases between. The CDR3 bases are TGCGCCAGCAGCCAAGATCAGGGAAATGAGCAGTTCTTC. It translates to CASSQDQGNEQFF.

The chain is built from TRBV29-1 and TRBJ2-7, with 10 bases matching TRBD1. The CDR3 has 15 residues. The germline V gene encodes CDR1 SQVTM and CDR2 ANQGSEA. After removal of 6 bases from V and 0 bases from J, the junction contained 8 bases not matched to a gene. The CDR3 DNA reads as TGCAGCGTAACGGGACAGGGGACGAGCTCCTACGAGCAGTACTTC. This translates into CSVTGQGTSSYEQYF.

The chain employs TRBV30 and TRBJ2-1; 11 bases are a match to TRBD2. The CDR3 contains 16 residues. V lost 1 base and J lost 6; bases outside the gene matches: 8. Germline CDR1 and CDR2: GTSNPN and SVGIG (reference sequence). DNA for the CDR3: TGTGCCTGGAGTGCGCTAGCGGGAGGTTCTTGCAATGAGCAGTTCTTC. Its protein product is CAWSALAGGSCNEQFF.

The sample holds a few counts of this clone. J is TRBJ2-7 and V is TRBV7-2, with D perhaps TRBD1 (5 bases). In germline, CDR1 is SGHTA, CDR2 FQGNSA. The CDR3 has 16 residues. V was clipped by 4 bases and J by 2 bases, with 18 bases between them. CDR3 in amino acids: CASSWDWGPYPYEQYF. The CDR3 DNA follows: TGTGCCAGCAGCTGGGATTGGGGCCCCTATCCCTACGAGCAGTACTTC.

This clone turned up a few times. The chain joins TRBV5-1 to TRBJ1-2; TRBD1 matches at 8 bases. After removal of 0 bases from V and 0 bases from J, the junction contained 4 bases not matched to a gene. CDR1 is SGHRS and CDR2 is YFSETQ in the germline V gene. The length of the CDR3 is 16 residues. Here the CDR3 DNA reads TGCGCCAGCAGCTTGGTCCCAGGGGGCCCTAACTATGGCTACACCTTC. As protein: CASSLVPGGPNYGYTF.

The chain uses TRBV6-1 and TRBJ1-5; weak D call: TRBD1 (5 bases). The CDR3 runs 16 residues. The germline V gene has CDR1 MNHNS and CDR2 SASEGT. The V gene lost 0 bases and the J gene lost 4 bases, with 13 bases spanning the gap. CDR3 nucleotide sequence: TGTGCCAGCAGTGAAGCTCCCAGGGCGACTAATCAGCCCCAGCATTTT. Translating gives CASSEAPRATNQPQHF.

The V call is TRBV29-1, the J call TRBJ1-4, with 9 bases that match TRBD1. This CDR3 has 13 amino acids. In germline, CDR1 is SQVTM, CDR2 ANQGSEA. The trim removed 6 bases at V and 8 bases at J, leaving 7 bases unmatched. This CDR3 is CSVAFGTGEKLFF. CDR3 in DNA: TGCAGCGTAGCATTTGGGACAGGGGAAAAACTGTTTTTT.

This sequence joins TRBV6-1 and TRBJ1-4, with D maybe TRBD1 (6 bases). The germline V gene has CDR1 MNHNS and CDR2 SASEGT. The V end was cut by 7 bases, the J end by 7 bases, with 16 bases between. The CDR3 is 14 amino acids. The CDR3 protein is CASTSPGQTEKLFF. DNA of the CDR3: TGTGCCAGCACCTCTCCGGGACAAACTGAAAAACTGTTTTTT.